The 9 T cell receptor beta chains in this list originate from one sample, sequenced in a study of blood T cell repertoires in COVID-19. Using immunoSEQ multiplex PCR, the repertoire was profiled, and TCRdb retains in-frame clones only, with some absent. The sample gives 250,000 to 350,000 clones, 70% to 90% of which show up once; 4.3% is in the top ten. The sequenced sample consisted of PBMCs or T cells enriched from blood (not recorded which). These receptors were taken from a woman in her twenties or thirties who had recovered from COVID-19.

The gene calls are TRBV28 and TRBJ1-4; D is ambiguous. Germline CDR1 and CDR2: MDHEN and SYDVKM. Trimming left V 2 bases short and J 6 bases short, with 7 bases between. The CDR3 sequence is 13 residues long. CDR3 sequence (DNA): TGTGCCAGCAGTTTACGTCCTCATGAAAAACTGTTTTTT. Protein product: CASSLRPHEKLFF.

The chain carries TRBV28 and TRBJ2-3; tentatively, D is TRBD1 (5 bases). Per the germline V gene, CDR1 is MDHEN and CDR2 is SYDVKM. This CDR3 spans 16 amino acids. The ends were cut back, 2 bases at V and 2 bases at J, with 14 bases in the middle. This CDR3 reads CASSLGQGWSTDTQYF. The CDR3, as DNA: TGTGCCAGCAGTTTAGGGCAGGGCTGGTCCACAGATACGCAGTATTTT. The whole variable domain, remainder taken from reference TRBV28 and TRBJ2-3, is DVKVTQSSRYLVKRTGEKVFLECVQDMDHENMFWYRQDPGLGLRLIYFSYDVKMKEKGDIPEGYSVSREKKERFSLILESASTNQTSMYLCASSLGQGWSTDTQYFGPGTRLTVL.

The chain recombines TRBV24-1 with TRBJ2-2; D gene ambiguous. Looked up from germline, CDR1 is KGHDR and CDR2 is SFDVKD. Trimming stripped 9 bases from V and 2 bases from J, with 12 bases between. This CDR3 contains 14 residues. CDR3 region: CATGSPSNTGELFF. CDR3 coding DNA: TGTGCCACCGGAAGTCCTAGTAACACCGGGGAGCTGTTTTTT.

The chain employs TRBV25-1 and TRBJ1-1; 7 positions agree with TRBD1. The germline gives CDR1 MGHDK, CDR2 SYGVNS. This CDR3 region has 13 residues. V dropped 6 bases and J dropped 6; count of bases not matched to a gene: 7. Here the CDR3 DNA reads TGTGCCAGCAGCTACGACAGGGCGGCTGAAGCTTTCTTT. The encoded protein is CASSYDRAAEAFF. The variable domain in full, with the rest retrieved from reference TRBV25-1 and TRBJ1-1, is EADIYQTPRYLVIGTGKKITLECSQTMGHDKMYWYQQDPGMELHLIHYSYGVNSTEKGDLSSESTVSRIRTEHFPLTLESARPSHTSQYLCASSYDRAAEAFFGQGTRLTVV.

This clone was seen only once. V and J are TRBV10-3 and TRBJ2-7; weak D call: TRBD2 (6 bases). Germline-derived CDR1 and CDR2 are ENHRY and SYGVKD. Trimming took off 6 bases at V and 3 bases at J, with 12 bases between the two ends. This CDR3 region has 13 residues. The CDR3 region has the DNA TGTGCCATCAGCACCGGGACTGGCTACGAGCAGTACTTC. Protein sequence: CAISTGTGYEQYF.

The V call is TRBV19, the J call TRBJ1-4; D gene unclear. The ends were cut back, 7 bases at V and 4 bases at J, with 28 bases in the middle. This CDR3 spans 19 amino acids. CDR1 and CDR2 (germline): LNHDA, SQIVND (reference sequence). CDR3 residues: CASKPTRGPAAMDNEKLFF. The CDR3 nucleotides are TGTGCCAGTAAGCCGACGCGAGGACCAGCGGCCATGGATAATGAAAAACTGTTTTTT.

The CDR3 protein is CASSYYSGRSYTGELFF. In DNA, the CDR3 is TGCGCCAGCAGCTATTATAGCGGGAGATCTTACACCGGGGAGCTGTTTTTT. The chain links TRBV5-1 to TRBJ2-2; TRBD2 aligns across 9 bases. The germline V gene encodes CDR1 SGHRS and CDR2 YFSETQ. This CDR3 has 17 amino acids. The junction had 9 bases not matched to a gene; V was cut back by 3 bases and J by 3 bases.

The chain carries TRBV27 and TRBJ2-7, with a tentative D call TRBD1 (6 bases). Germline V lookup: CDR1 MNHEY, CDR2 SMNVEV (reference sequence). The V end lost 7 bases, the J end lost 9 bases, and 22 bases lay between the germline ends. The CDR3 has 14 amino acids. CDR3 loop: CASNYRDILVLQYF. DNA of the CDR3: TGTGCCAGCAACTACAGGGACATTTTAGTTTTGCAGTACTTC.

The chain combines TRBV7-9 with TRBJ2-1; TRBD2 might be the D (6 bases). This CDR3 is 16 amino acids long. Germline V gives CDR1 SEHNR, CDR2 FQNEAQ (reference sequence). Trimming took off 5 bases at V and 6 bases at J, with 20 bases between the two ends. CDR3 DNA sequence: TGTGCCAGCAGCACCCGTTTCGGGGAGGAGGCCAATGAGCAGTTCTTC. This sequence encodes CASSTRFGEEANEQFF.